Sequencing of this TCR beta chain was carried out in a study of cytomegalovirus exposure and HLA in healthy donors (dated by TCRdb to the late 2010s). Regarding the research as a whole: An earlier analysis of about 560 of the donors reported over 250 Gb of sequence data and 100 million to 120 million unique TCR beta sequences obtained from around 190 million T cells. An early release covering 550 to 700 HLA-typed donors comprised approximately 300 gigabases of sequencing data and approximately 80 million unique TCR sequences. The genetic ancestry cluster associated with self-reported Caucasian donors included 80% to 90% of the 398 genotyped donors. The study aimed to test whether signatures of past pathogen exposure could be identified by cataloging public T cell receptors. The study used immunosequencing to profile the T cell repertoires of about 670 subjects and linked those repertoires to cytomegalovirus serostatus. A separate validation cohort of roughly 130 different subjects was used in addition to the approximately 670-subject first cohort. The study combined high-throughput TCR immunosequencing, statistical association of individual TCRs with disease status, and machine learning to predict cytomegalovirus infection status. A later analysis re-analyzed previously published TCR beta repertoires from 650 to 800 donors and added high-resolution HLA genotyping to study TCR occurrence patterns. Rather than using new phenotypic data, the later analysis identified candidate immune exposures from TCR beta sequences and from how often those sequences occurred across donors. An earlier analysis of 450 to 750 of the donors used high-throughput TCR beta sequencing to judge whether each TCR beta V gene segment behaved as functional or pseudogenic. Donor age, sex, ethnicity and CMV serostatus were compiled alongside the repertoire data. Genome-wide SNP genotypes for about 65% of the 666 donors were used in a later genetic analysis, which treated that subset as a discovery cohort. Every discovery cohort repertoire had been produced on one sequencing platform. HLA typing included class I and class II loci at four-digit resolution. Typing coverage varied by locus: roughly 629-640 donors for A, B, C, DRB1 and DQB1; under 550 for DQA1; some 610 for DPA1; approximately 470 for DPB1. Because of strong linkage in the cohort, five DR-DQ haplotypes were treated as single units for association and clustering. Across around 400 genotyped donors of the cohort, an average of roughly 250,000 unique TCR beta nucleotide sequences per donor were sequenced, and approximately 17% of those sequences were non-productive. Here is what the overall study found, with its caveats: Linkage disequilibrium might explain the correlated functional status among segregating V segments, but an unknown experimental factor could not be excluded. In vitro tests confirmed that a few of the cytomegalovirus-associated TCR beta chains recognize cytomegalovirus antigens. The classifier was reported to diagnose cytomegalovirus status with high specificity and sensitivity in both the original and validation cohorts. Because some donors lacked HLA typing at each locus, the association tests relied only on the typed subset. According to a later genetic analysis, donors in an Asian-associated ancestry cluster had fewer N-insertions in productive TCRs than the approximately 630-donor mean. Compared with equally common non-associated chains, HLA-associated TCR beta chains in a later analysis were more clonally expanded and had lower generation probabilities. A later analysis found that TCR association rates varied across HLA loci, with DRB1 alleles showing the most associated TCRs and HLA-C alleles the fewest. The study listed approximately 150 TCR beta chains as associated with cytomegalovirus. According to a later analysis, most CMV-associated TCR beta chains appeared to be HLA-restricted, and the HLA associations seemed to be driven largely by CMV exposure. When HLA alleles, especially DR and DQ, strongly co-occurred, attributing TCR associations to individual alleles was difficult. Roughly uniform sequencing depth across donors was assumed in presence/absence analyses, although this assumption may not hold. The authors suggested that the approach could potentially be generalized to other disease states and immunological phenotypes. In a later analysis, several top co-occurrence clusters were reported to appear linked to parvovirus B19, influenza, CMV and Epstein-Barr virus. Across donors, most TCR sequences were observed very rarely, whereas some public TCRs were present in many individuals. In a later analysis, around 15,000 TCR beta sequences were associated with specific HLA alleles at a false discovery rate of 0.05. In a later genetic analysis, a missense DCLRE1C variant was associated with V-gene and J-gene trimming of TCR beta chains, and the association was replicated in an independent cohort. Because counts were too low, seventeen rarely observed V segments, including chromosome 9 orphons, were excluded from the earlier analysis of 587 of the donors. Some IMGT-functional V segments, including TRBV6-2 and TRBV6-3, could not be told apart with the 87-base-pair reads, so those segments were excluded. An earlier analysis of some 590 of the donors showed that most TCR beta V segments appeared in productive rearrangements either about 87% or about 30% of the time, which broadly matched IMGT annotations. Only TCR beta chains were sequenced in this cohort, and the absence of alpha or paired-chain data limited detectable features. Immune exposure information for the cohort was limited to CMV serostatus. A cluster of highly shared sequence variants was judged likely to be a technical artifact of the sequencing pipeline. A further reported finding was that TCR beta sequences accurately predicted the HLA-A and HLA-B alleles for most subjects in the first cohort.

For this clone: Its antigen target is currently unknown. Nothing much larger sits one base from this clone, and base qualities are not available.

In total, 600 or so healthy bone marrow donors made up the cohort. Cohort members were all nominally healthy when sampled, although unrecorded immune exposures were likely present. Of the approximately 610 cohort members, 250 to 300 had positive CMV serostatus and around 350 had negative CMV serostatus, and CMV serostatus was not recorded for the donor. Every donor gave a peripheral blood sample, and the peripheral blood mononuclear cells from that sample were used for TCR beta sequencing. The Qiagen DNeasy Blood Extraction Kit was used to extract genomic DNA from the blood cell samples. Including cysteine and phenylalanine, the CDR3 has 14 amino acids. This entry keeps only the CDR3 DNA: 42 bases, framed from base 1. Deletion took 3 bases off V and 2 bases off J, with a span of 10 bases between the germline ends. CDR1 and CDR2 (SGHTA, FQGNSA) derive from the germline V gene. Libraries were prepared through the immunoSEQ multiplex PCR assay. For the multiplex PCR, a mixture combining 60 forward primers for TCR Vbeta segments and 13 reverse primers for TCR Jbeta segments was used. The CDR3 region of rearranged TCR beta genes was amplified from genomic DNA by a multiplex PCR assay. Amplified TCR beta libraries were sequenced as 87-base-pair reads on the Illumina HiSeq System. In the source study's methods: In a later analysis, some 80 million unique TCR beta chains were counted across the 650 to 700 repertoires, and roughly 11 million of these chains were shared by at least two donors. Raw reads were error-corrected and collapsed into unique sequences by a nearest-neighbor algorithm in which closely related sequences were merged to remove PCR and sequencing errors. Alignment of CDR3 sequences to IMGT reference sequences was used to assign V, D and J gene segments. For a sequence to be retained, a match of at least six nucleotides to both a V gene segment and a J gene segment was required. A rearrangement was called productive if the CDR3 had no stop codons and remained in frame with V and J, and every other rearrangement was called non-productive. Following IMGT convention, CDR3 was defined as the stretch from the second conserved V-encoded cysteine up to the conserved J-encoded phenylalanine. Sequences without an unambiguous match to a single V gene segment were excluded from the earlier analysis of almost 600 of the donors. In an earlier analysis of around 590 of the donors, a V segment was called functional when productive rearrangements were above 56.7%, and segregating when the standard deviation between donors exceeded 5%. A statistical classification framework was built to diagnose cytomegalovirus status from the catalog of TCR beta chain sequences. V and J gene assignment, in a later analysis, came from comparing TCR nucleotide sequences with IMGT/GENE-DB human TR gene sequences. Using the TCRdist pipeline, a later analysis assigned CDR3 sequences along with most-parsimonious VDJ recombination scenarios. A later analysis defined each TCR beta chain by its CDR3 amino acid sequence plus V-gene family, and excluded reads lacking a unique V-gene family. A later analysis removed roughly 590 highly shared, low-generation-probability nucleotide sequences to deal with suspected cross-contamination and a sequencing artifact. For each public chain, a later analysis derived a clonal expansion index from normalized ranks of inferred template counts within each repertoire. Generation probabilities in a later analysis came from a VDJ recombination model fitted to out-of-frame rearrangements, and those results were checked against IGoR. Hypergeometric tests were used in a later analysis to score TCR-TCR, TCR-HLA and TCR-CMV co-occurrence, with a repertoire-size bias correction applied to the TCR pairs. A later analysis estimated false discovery rates by permuting HLA or CMV assignments 20 times. In a later analysis, co-occurring TCRs were grouped using DBSCAN, with TCRdist sequence similarity added in when clustering inside HLA-allele-positive subsets. Co-occurrence clustering excluded repertoires with fewer than 30,000 or more than 120,000 public chains, plus five with anomalous nucleotide sharing. The table was pulled from immuneACCESS by TCRdb, which kept in-frame rearrangements only. Such tables lose some clones; where checked, under half of the loss comes from unresolved V genes, and the rest has no known cause. The V and J calls and clone size were taken over from that table, and D and trimming were inferred from the DNA. Counted in this sample were 60,000 to 85,000 clones; about 67% of them appeared once. In total, the top ten clones hold 11% of the sample.

The receptor was derived from a human donor in good health. The V and J genes are TRBV7-2 and TRBJ1-2, and possibly TRBD1, on 6 matching bases. The specimen sequenced was PBMCs. The DNA sequence is as follows: TGTGCCAGCAGCTTTGATAGGGGGAACTATGGCTACACCTTC. Its translation is CASSFDRGNYGYTF.